This TCR beta chain was retrieved from a study of blood T cell repertoires in COVID-19. Authors' methods: Estimates of nucleated cell counts were drawn from the amplification of reference gene primers. Generated by immunoSEQ multiplex PCR, the TCRdb table keeps only in-frame clones and is missing some. Clone size and the V and J calls come from that table; the DNA yielded D and trimming. The sample holds some 250,000 clones, around 85% seen once. Germline V gene sequence: CDR1 MDHEN, CDR2 SYDVKM. The junction had 7 bases not matched to a gene; V was cut back by 5 bases and J by 4 bases. The CDR3 consists of 16 residues.

This clonotype was obtained from a woman aged 45-65 years who had recovered from COVID-19. The rearrangement uses TRBV28 and TRBJ2-3; 12 bases align to TRBD2. The specimen sequenced was PBMCs or T cells enriched from blood (not recorded which). The DNA for the CDR3 is TGTGCCAGCAGTGGACTAGCGGGAACGGGGTCAGATACGCAGTATTTT. Translation gives CASSGLAGTGSDTQYF.